This TCR beta chain was captured in a study of identifying expanded T cells in peripheral blood. The V end was cut by 7 bases, the J end by 10 bases, with 20 bases between. The germline gives CDR1 MNHEY, CDR2 SVGAGI. CDR3 length: 15 amino acids. The data were produced by immunoSEQ multiplex PCR, yet TCRdb's version contains in-frame clones alone and is incomplete. The sample consists of under 130,000 clones, around 89% of them appearing once. Material: blood. The sequence was obtained from a person between 18 and 75 years old in good health. The rearrangement joins TRBV6-5 to TRBJ1-6; possibly TRBD1 for D (5 bases). CDR3 sequence reads: CASNLRQGRLSPLHF. The CDR3 nucleotides are TGTGCCAGCAACCTCCGCCAGGGACGGTTATCACCCCTCCACTTT.